The 28 T cell receptor beta chains below all came from one sample that was sequenced in a study of T cells in Graves' hyperthyroidism and ophthalmopathy. RNA transcripts were the template for amplifying TCR beta CDR3 regions. TCR CDR3 regions were first amplified by RT-PCR with HTBI primers. TCRdb analysed the multiplex PCR reads with MiXCR anew, one entry per CDR3 protein. Of more than 550,000 distinct CDR3 sequences listed, 17% are singletons. Sequenced input: blood. Source of these receptors: a man over 45 with Graves' hyperthyroidism.

This clonotype appeared a few times. V is TRBV27 and J is TRBJ2-7; no clear D gene. V lost 6 bases to trimming and J lost 3 bases, with 9 bases between them. The V gene's germline CDR1 is MNHEY and CDR2 SMNVEV (reference sequence). This CDR3 spans 12 amino acids. The DNA for the CDR3 is TGTGCCAGCAGGGGTGCTATCTACGAGCAGTACTTC. It translates to CASRGAIYEQYF.

This clonotype was found many times. This rearrangement joins TRBV2 to TRBJ2-7, with D maybe TRBD1 (5 bases). CDR1 and CDR2 from the germline V gene are SNHLY and FYNNEI. V lost 4 bases and J lost 3, with 13 bases in between. CDR3 size: 14 residues. The CDR3 protein is CASSVGQTHYEQYF. As DNA, the CDR3 is TGTGCCAGCAGTGTGGGGCAGACTCACTACGAGCAGTACTTC.

About this clonotype: This could be a read error, since a much larger clone is one nucleotide away. V and J are TRBV28 and TRBJ2-7, with D uncertain. The CDR3 is 13 amino acids. Trimming left V 6 bases short and J 5 bases short, with 14 bases between. The germline CDR1 and CDR2 sequences are MDHEN and SYDVKM. The CDR3 DNA follows: TGTGCCAGCAGCTCAACACCTCACCACGAGCAGTACTTC. This gives the protein CASSSTPHHEQYF.

This clonotype was seen a few times. J is TRBJ2-5 and V is TRBV7-2; D is unclear. Trimming left V 5 bases short and J 2 bases short, with 9 bases between. Germline loops: CDR1 SGHTA, CDR2 FQGNSA. This CDR3 spans 13 amino acids. DNA of the CDR3: TGTGCCAGCAGCAAACCGCCGCAAGAGACCCAGTACTTC. The encoded protein is CASSKPPQETQYF.

This clonotype showed up many times. The J gene is TRBJ2-1, the V gene TRBV2; weak D call: TRBD2 (7 bases). V was trimmed by 2 bases and J by 2 bases, leaving 13 bases between them. Germline V gene sequence: CDR1 SNHLY, CDR2 FYNNEI. This CDR3 is built from 16 residues. The CDR3 coding sequence is TGTGCCAGCAGTGAAAGGGGGGGAAACCCCTACAATGAGCAGTTCTTC. It specifies CASSERGGNPYNEQFF.

The chain uses TRBV6-5 and TRBJ2-3, with 7 nucleotides matching TRBD2. Per the germline V gene, CDR1 is MNHEY and CDR2 is SVGAGI. The CDR3 extends over 16 amino acids. The junction had 5 bases not matched to a gene; V was cut back by 2 bases and J by 0 bases. In DNA, the CDR3 is TGTGCCAGCAGTTACCCGGGGGGAGAGAGCACAGATACGCAGTATTTT. This gives the protein CASSYPGGESTDTQYF.

This sequence joins TRBV27 and TRBJ2-1, with 9 bases identical to TRBD1. In germline, CDR1 is MNHEY, CDR2 SMNVEV (reference sequence). V was clipped by 7 bases and J by 0 bases; unmatched bases: 7. The CDR3 runs 16 residues. The CDR3 coding sequence is TGTGCCAGCACAACGGGGACAGGGCTCTCCTACAATGAGCAGTTCTTC. Its protein product is CASTTGTGLSYNEQFF.

This clonotype was counted at least ten times. The chain employs TRBV20-1 and TRBJ2-1; D is unclear. The CDR3 runs 14 residues. The germline V gene has CDR1 DFQATT and CDR2 SNEGSKA (reference sequence). Trimming pared 1 base from V and 7 bases from J, leaving 14 bases between. This CDR3 is CSARASSGWNEQFF. The CDR3 DNA sequence: TGCAGTGCTAGAGCCTCTTCGGGTTGGAATGAGCAGTTCTTC.

The chain links TRBV19 to TRBJ1-2, with 9 bases identical to TRBD1. CDR3 length equals 15 residues. V lost 5 bases and J lost 4; bases outside the gene matches: 8. Germline loops: CDR1 LNHDA, CDR2 SQIVND (reference sequence). CDR3 in DNA: TGTGCCAGTAGTGCGGACAGGGGTCCGATCTATGGCTACACCTTC. This encodes CASSADRGPIYGYTF.

The chain carries TRBV27 and TRBJ2-7; TRBD1 matches at 10 bases. J was trimmed by 0 bases and V by 5 bases; bases with no gene match: 1. The CDR3 is made up of 14 amino acids. CDR1 is MNHEY, CDR2 SMNVEV, per germline (reference sequence). The CDR3 region is CASSDRGLSYEQYF. The CDR3 nucleotides are TGTGCCAGCAGTGACAGGGGGCTCTCCTACGAGCAGTACTTC.

The V gene is TRBV11-3, the J gene TRBJ2-1; 8 nucleotides align to TRBD2. The CDR3 runs to 16 residues. CDR1 is SGHNT, CDR2 YENEEA, per germline. Trimming removed 0 bases from V and 5 bases from J; junction bases left unmatched: 6. The CDR3 spells CASSLDAGGLNNEQFF. The CDR3 DNA sequence: TGTGCCAGCAGCTTAGACGCGGGAGGCTTAAACAATGAGCAGTTCTTC.

This clonotype was recorded a few times. V usage is TRBV29-1 and J usage is TRBJ2-1; no definite D call. V lost 0 bases and J lost 7, with 7 bases in between. The CDR3 is 12 amino acids. The germline V gene has CDR1 SQVTM and CDR2 ANQGSEA. The CDR3 nucleotides are TGCAGCGTTGAAGATCAGTCGAATGAGCAGTTCTTC. It yields the protein CSVEDQSNEQFF.

V is TRBV13 and J is TRBJ2-5, with TRBD1 as a possible D gene (6 bases). Germline V gene lookup returns CDR1 PRHDT and CDR2 FYEKMQ (reference sequence). CDR3 length: 16 residues. V dropped 4 bases and J dropped 5 bases, with 20 bases sitting between them. CDR3 protein: CASSSLKDSVGETQYF. CDR3 sequence (DNA): TGTGCCAGCAGCTCCTTAAAGGACAGTGTAGGGGAGACCCAGTACTTC.

This clonotype has just a few counts. This chain's CDR3 is CAISRAVQETQYF. The DNA for the CDR3 is TGTGCCATCAGTCGCGCGGTTCAAGAGACCCAGTACTTC. This chain joins TRBV10-3 and TRBJ2-5; no clear D gene. This CDR3 is 13 amino acids long. V lost 5 bases, J lost 2 bases, and 9 bases lay in between. Looked up from germline, CDR1 is ENHRY and CDR2 is SYGVKD.

The chain couples TRBV9 to TRBJ2-7; TRBD2 might be the D (5 bases). The CDR3 loop spans 15 amino acids. V dropped 4 bases and J dropped 4 bases, with 18 bases sitting between them. Germline CDR1 reads SGDLS; CDR2 reads YYNGEE. The CDR3 nucleotides are TGTGCCAGCAGCCTAGGGAGTGAGGTGAGGTACGAGCAGTACTTC. It codes for CASSLGSEVRYEQYF.

V and J are TRBV18 and TRBJ2-7; 11 bases agree with TRBD2. Losses at the gene ends were 2 bases for V and 2 bases for J; bases not matched to a gene: 2. The CDR3 length is 15 residues. Per germline, CDR1 KGHSH and CDR2 LQKENI. This CDR3 reads CASSPTSGSAYEQYF. DNA of the CDR3: TGTGCCAGCTCACCAACTAGCGGGAGTGCCTACGAGCAGTACTTC.

This clonotype has just a few counts. V usage is TRBV5-1 and J usage is TRBJ1-5, with TRBD1 matching over 9 bases. Losses at the gene ends were 0 bases for V and 4 bases for J; bases not matched to a gene: 5. This CDR3 is 16 amino acids long. Germline V gives CDR1 SGHRS, CDR2 YFSETQ. CDR3 coding DNA: TGCGCCAGCAGCTTGGGCGGGACAGGGTGGAATCAGCCCCAGCATTTT. It translates to CASSLGGTGWNQPQHF.

About this clonotype: A much larger clone differs from this one at a single base, so this may be a read error. The chain is built from TRBV2 and TRBJ2-7, with D tentatively TRBD1 or TRBD2 (5 bases each). Germline V gene lookup returns CDR1 SNHLY and CDR2 FYNNEI. The CDR3 has 12 amino acids. The chain's CDR3 is CAGWDGSYEQHF. In DNA form, the CDR3 reads TGTGCCGGATGGGACGGCTCCTACGAGCAGCACTTC.

This clonotype has just a few counts. This chain connects TRBV7-3 to TRBJ2-1, with 9 bases identical to TRBD2. Unmatched junction bases numbered 10, after V lost 5 bases and J lost 8 bases. CDR3 length: 15 residues. The germline gives CDR1 SGHTA, CDR2 FQGTGA. DNA of the CDR3: TGTGCCAGCAGCCTCAGCGGGAGGCCCGGAGATGAGCAGTTCTTC. It is translated as CASSLSGRPGDEQFF.

This clonotype was seen ten or more times. The genes are TRBV12-3 or TRBV12-4 and TRBJ1-6; 8 bases are shared with TRBD1. The length of the CDR3 is 15 residues. The trim removed 3 bases at V and 6 bases at J, leaving 4 bases unmatched. The CDR3 loop reads CASSFRGRGNSPLHF. As DNA, the CDR3 is TGTGCCAGCAGTTTCAGGGGGCGAGGTAATTCACCCCTCCACTTT.

The chain uses TRBV7-3 and TRBJ2-1; 10 bases are a match to TRBD2. V dropped 0 bases and J dropped 8; count of bases not matched to a gene: 10. The germline V gene encodes CDR1 SGHTA and CDR2 FQGTGA. The CDR3 runs to 17 residues. CDR3 bases: TGTGCCAGCAGCTTAACCGGAGCGGGAGGGTCTGGGTATGAGCAGTTCTTC. Its protein product is CASSLTGAGGSGYEQFF.

Only a few counts were recorded for this clonotype. The chain recombines TRBV6-2 or TRBV6-3 with TRBJ1-2, with D uncertain. In germline, CDR1 is MNHEY, CDR2 SVGEGT. The CDR3 has 13 amino acids. V gave up 10 bases and J gave up 4 bases, with 16 bases separating them. The CDR3 reads CATTLRAPYGYTF. CDR3 DNA: TGTGCCACCACCTTGAGGGCTCCCTATGGCTACACCTTC.

This clonotype was seen at least ten times. The V call is TRBV30, the J call TRBJ2-5, with D possibly TRBD2 on 6 matching bases. V lost 0 bases, J lost 5 bases, and 16 bases lay in between. Germline V gives CDR1 GTSNPN, CDR2 SVGIG (reference sequence). This CDR3 has 15 residues. CDR3 amino acids: CAWSVRKGGYETQYF. CDR3 coding DNA: TGTGCCTGGAGTGTACGGAAAGGAGGGTACGAGACCCAGTACTTC.

This clonotype has ten or more counts. The chain has TRBV28 and TRBJ1-5, with 10 bases aligning to TRBD1. This CDR3 contains 16 residues. Germline CDR1 and CDR2: MDHEN and SYDVKM. V was clipped by 3 bases and J by 9 bases; unmatched bases: 11. DNA for the CDR3: TGTGCCAGCAGTTTTGCCGGGACAGGGGTGTTCGGGCCCCAGCATTTT. It is translated as CASSFAGTGVFGPQHF.

In its sample, this clonotype was seen many times. The CDR3 DNA reads as TGTGCCAGCTCACCAGCGGGGAACGTCTACGAGCAGTACTTC. It yields the protein CASSPAGNVYEQYF. The chain couples TRBV18 to TRBJ2-7; D possibly corresponds to TRBD2 (6 bases). The V and J ends lost 2 bases and 3 bases respectively, with 11 bases between them. Germline loops: CDR1 KGHSH, CDR2 LQKENI. The CDR3 runs 14 residues.

This clonotype was observed at least ten times. The chain carries TRBV30 and TRBJ2-3; D unclear. Germline V lookup: CDR1 GTSNPN, CDR2 SVGIG (reference sequence). V lost 3 bases and J 0 bases, leaving 10 bases between the germline ends. This CDR3 region has 14 residues. CDR3 in DNA: TGTGCCTGGAGCTCGCCAGAAAGCACAGATACGCAGTATTTT. It codes for CAWSSPESTDTQYF.

There are a few counts of this clonotype. CDR3 nucleotide sequence: TGTGCCAGCTCACCCTACGCCGCGACTAGCGGGGGGACCGGGGAGCTGTTTTTT. This encodes CASSPYAATSGGTGELFF. This chain connects TRBV2 to TRBJ2-2; 13 bases are shared with TRBD2. V lost 8 bases to trimming and J lost 5 bases; unmatched junction nucleotides: 14. Per the germline V gene, CDR1 is SNHLY and CDR2 is FYNNEI. The CDR3 covers 18 residues.

This clonotype was found many times. DNA of the CDR3: TGTGCCAGCACTCCGGACGGCAACACCGGGGAGCTGTTTTTT. As protein: CASTPDGNTGELFF. The chain employs TRBV11-2 and TRBJ2-2, with D hard to call. V was pared by 7 bases and J by 2 bases, with 11 bases between. CDR1 SGHAT and CDR2 FQNNGV come from the germline V gene. This CDR3 has 14 residues.